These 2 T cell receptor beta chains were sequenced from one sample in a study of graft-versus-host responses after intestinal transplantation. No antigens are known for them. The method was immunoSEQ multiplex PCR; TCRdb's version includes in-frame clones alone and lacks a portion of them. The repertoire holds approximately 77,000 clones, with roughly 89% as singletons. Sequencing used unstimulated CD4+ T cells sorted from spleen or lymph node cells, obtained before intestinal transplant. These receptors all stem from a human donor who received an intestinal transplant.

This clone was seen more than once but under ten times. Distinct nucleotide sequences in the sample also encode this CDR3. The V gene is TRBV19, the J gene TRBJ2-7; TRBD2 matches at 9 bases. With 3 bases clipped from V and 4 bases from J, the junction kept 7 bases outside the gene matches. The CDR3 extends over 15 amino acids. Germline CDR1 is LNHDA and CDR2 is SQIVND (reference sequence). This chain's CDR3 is CASSIGGRAGYEQYF. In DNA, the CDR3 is TGTGCCAGTAGTATCGGCGGGAGGGCCGGGTACGAGCAGTACTTC.

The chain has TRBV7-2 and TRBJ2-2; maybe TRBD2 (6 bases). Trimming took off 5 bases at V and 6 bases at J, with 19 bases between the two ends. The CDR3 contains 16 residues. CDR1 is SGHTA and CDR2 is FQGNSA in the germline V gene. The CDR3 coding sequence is TGTGCCAGCAGCCGAGTACGACTAGTTAGGCCCGGGGAGCTGTTTTTT. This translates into CASSRVRLVRPGELFF.